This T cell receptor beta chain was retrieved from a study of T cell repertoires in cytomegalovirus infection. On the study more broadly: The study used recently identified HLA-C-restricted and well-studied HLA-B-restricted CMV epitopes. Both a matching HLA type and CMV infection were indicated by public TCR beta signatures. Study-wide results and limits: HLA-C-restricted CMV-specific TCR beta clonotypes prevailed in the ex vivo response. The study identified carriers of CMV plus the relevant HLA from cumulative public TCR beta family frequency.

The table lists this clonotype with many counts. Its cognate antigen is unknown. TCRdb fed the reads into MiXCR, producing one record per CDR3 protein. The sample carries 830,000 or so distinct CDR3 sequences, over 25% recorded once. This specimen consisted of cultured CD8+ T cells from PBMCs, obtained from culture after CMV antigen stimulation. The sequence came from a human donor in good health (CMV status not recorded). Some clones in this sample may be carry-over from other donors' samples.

In nucleotides, the CDR3 is TGTGCCAGCTCACCGGGACAGTCAACTAATGAAAAACTGTTTTTT. Its translation: CASSPGQSTNEKLFF. This rearrangement joins TRBV18 to TRBJ1-4; TRBD1 matches 7 bases. Germline CDR1 KGHSH, CDR2 LQKENI. The CDR3 is made up of 15 amino acids. V lost 3 bases to trimming and J lost 0 bases; unmatched junction nucleotides: 1.